This record looks at one T cell receptor beta chain sequence and its context. This clone was counted once. Its antigen has not been determined. Per-base qualities were not stored, and no clone one base away is much larger. The sample is drawn from a study of cytotoxic CD8 clonotypes in ibrutinib-treated CLL (TCRdb year 2021). Some background on the complete study: The cohort included around 15 treatment-naive and approximately twelve relapsed/refractory patients; 17 to 18 were IGHV unmutated. Responses were partial in roughly 25 patients and complete in 2; after median approximately 69 months follow-up, roughly 14 stayed in remission and some twelve progressed. Response samples were taken after a median of 12 months on treatment, ranging from about 6 to 40 months. Every sample from remission and from progressive disease was obtained while the patients were still on ibrutinib. On average, each sample yielded around 250,000 productive templates and 94,082 productive rearrangements. Cryopreserved peripheral blood mononuclear cells were obtained prior to treatment, at the time of response, and at either disease progression or sustained remission. Longitudinal samples were available for about 30% of the 86 trial participants. What the work shows at the level of the full study, not this receptor alone: Baseline clonality exceeded that of age-matched healthy donors and correlated strongly with circulating CD8+ T-cell counts. Public clonotypes were rare and either shrank or stayed stable during treatment, and the rise in clonality at ibrutinib response reflected expansion of private clonotypes. Lymph node repertoires were not examined, and the timing of sampling was not matched between patients in sustained remission and those whose disease progressed. Clonality increased at ibrutinib response, stayed stable in sustained remission, and fell back toward baseline at progression.

Deletion took 4 bases off V and 6 bases off J, with a span of 14 bases between the germline ends. Inclusive of the bounding cysteine and phenylalanine, the CDR3 is 14 residues long. The kept DNA is CDR3 alone, 42 bases in frame from the first base. CDR1 LGHNA and CDR2 YSLEER were looked up in the germline V gene. The sample's time point label, in plain terms: approximately eleven months on ibrutinib. For TCR beta library preparation, roughly 2.2 micrograms of genomic DNA were isolated from cryopreserved PBMCs. High-throughput TCR beta sequencing was performed on longitudinal blood samples from CLL patients receiving ibrutinib monotherapy. The patients took part in an open-label, single-center phase 2 trial of ibrutinib monotherapy. Each clonotype received, on average, roughly 9.6x coverage in deep resolution sequencing performed on a MiSeq, where the target depth lay between 1 in 1 million and 1 in 200,000 T cells. TCR beta libraries were generated with the immunoSEQ hsTCRB Kit. Per the original workflow: Data were analyzed with ImmunoSEQ Data Assistant and ImmunoSEQ Analyzer, with V, D and J genes assigned per IMGT definitions. Clonality was computed as one minus normalized Shannon entropy of productive rearrangement frequencies, ranging from 0 to 1. Only overrepresented clonotypes making up at least 0.05% of each patient's repertoire were included in the public clonotype analysis. Around 14 repertoires from age-matched healthy donors, obtained from immuneACCESS, served as clonality controls. This immuneACCESS table, as held by TCRdb, lists in-frame sequences with V and J called but not all clones. Of the missing ones, under half trace to an unresolved V gene in checked studies; the others have no known cause. V and J calls and clone size follow that table, whereas D and trimming were derived from the DNA. This sample holds 130,000 to 150,000 clones; around three quarters were observed only once. 10% to 15% of the sample is held by the ten biggest clonotypes.

This TCR derives from a human donor with chronic lymphocytic leukemia. The V gene is TRBV4-3 and the J gene is TRBJ2-3; no D gene can be assigned with confidence. This sample comprised PBMCs, obtained after 12 months of ibrutinib treatment. The CDR3 protein: CASSPLMTGDTQYF. The sequenced DNA: TGCGCCAGCAGCCCCCTAATGACTGGTGATACGCAGTATTTT.